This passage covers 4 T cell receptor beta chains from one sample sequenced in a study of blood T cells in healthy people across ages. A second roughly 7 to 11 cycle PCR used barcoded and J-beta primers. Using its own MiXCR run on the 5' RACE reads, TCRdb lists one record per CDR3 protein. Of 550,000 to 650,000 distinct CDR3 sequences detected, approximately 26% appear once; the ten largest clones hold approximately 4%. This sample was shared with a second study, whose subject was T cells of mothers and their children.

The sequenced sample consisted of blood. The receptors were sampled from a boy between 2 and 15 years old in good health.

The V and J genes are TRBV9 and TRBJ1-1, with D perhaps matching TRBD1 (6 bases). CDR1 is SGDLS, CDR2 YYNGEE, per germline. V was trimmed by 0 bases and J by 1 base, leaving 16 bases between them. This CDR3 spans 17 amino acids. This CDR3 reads CASSVATRGGRNTEAFF. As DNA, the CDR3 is TGTGCCAGCAGCGTAGCTACGAGGGGGGGCAGGAACACTGAAGCTTTCTTT.

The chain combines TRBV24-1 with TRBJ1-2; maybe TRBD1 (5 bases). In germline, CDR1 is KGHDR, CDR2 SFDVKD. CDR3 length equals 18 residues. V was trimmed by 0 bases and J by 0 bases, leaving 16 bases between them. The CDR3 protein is CATSDLRDSFRANYGYTF. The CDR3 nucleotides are TGTGCCACCAGTGATTTGAGGGACTCGTTCCGGGCTAACTATGGCTACACCTTC.

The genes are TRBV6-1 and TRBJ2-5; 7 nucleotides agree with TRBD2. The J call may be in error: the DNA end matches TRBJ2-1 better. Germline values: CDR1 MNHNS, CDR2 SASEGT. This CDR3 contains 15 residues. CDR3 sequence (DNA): TGTGCCAGCAGTCGAAGAAGTGGGGGGGGCAATGAGCAGTTCTTC. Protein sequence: CASSRRSGGGNEQFF.

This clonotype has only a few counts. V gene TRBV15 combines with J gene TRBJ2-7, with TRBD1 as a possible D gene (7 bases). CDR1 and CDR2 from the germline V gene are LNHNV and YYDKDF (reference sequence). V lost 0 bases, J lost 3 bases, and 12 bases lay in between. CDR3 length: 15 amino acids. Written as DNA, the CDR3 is TGTGCCACCAGCAGAGATCACAGGGGAGGCTACGAGCAGTACTTC. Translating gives CATSRDHRGGYEQYF.